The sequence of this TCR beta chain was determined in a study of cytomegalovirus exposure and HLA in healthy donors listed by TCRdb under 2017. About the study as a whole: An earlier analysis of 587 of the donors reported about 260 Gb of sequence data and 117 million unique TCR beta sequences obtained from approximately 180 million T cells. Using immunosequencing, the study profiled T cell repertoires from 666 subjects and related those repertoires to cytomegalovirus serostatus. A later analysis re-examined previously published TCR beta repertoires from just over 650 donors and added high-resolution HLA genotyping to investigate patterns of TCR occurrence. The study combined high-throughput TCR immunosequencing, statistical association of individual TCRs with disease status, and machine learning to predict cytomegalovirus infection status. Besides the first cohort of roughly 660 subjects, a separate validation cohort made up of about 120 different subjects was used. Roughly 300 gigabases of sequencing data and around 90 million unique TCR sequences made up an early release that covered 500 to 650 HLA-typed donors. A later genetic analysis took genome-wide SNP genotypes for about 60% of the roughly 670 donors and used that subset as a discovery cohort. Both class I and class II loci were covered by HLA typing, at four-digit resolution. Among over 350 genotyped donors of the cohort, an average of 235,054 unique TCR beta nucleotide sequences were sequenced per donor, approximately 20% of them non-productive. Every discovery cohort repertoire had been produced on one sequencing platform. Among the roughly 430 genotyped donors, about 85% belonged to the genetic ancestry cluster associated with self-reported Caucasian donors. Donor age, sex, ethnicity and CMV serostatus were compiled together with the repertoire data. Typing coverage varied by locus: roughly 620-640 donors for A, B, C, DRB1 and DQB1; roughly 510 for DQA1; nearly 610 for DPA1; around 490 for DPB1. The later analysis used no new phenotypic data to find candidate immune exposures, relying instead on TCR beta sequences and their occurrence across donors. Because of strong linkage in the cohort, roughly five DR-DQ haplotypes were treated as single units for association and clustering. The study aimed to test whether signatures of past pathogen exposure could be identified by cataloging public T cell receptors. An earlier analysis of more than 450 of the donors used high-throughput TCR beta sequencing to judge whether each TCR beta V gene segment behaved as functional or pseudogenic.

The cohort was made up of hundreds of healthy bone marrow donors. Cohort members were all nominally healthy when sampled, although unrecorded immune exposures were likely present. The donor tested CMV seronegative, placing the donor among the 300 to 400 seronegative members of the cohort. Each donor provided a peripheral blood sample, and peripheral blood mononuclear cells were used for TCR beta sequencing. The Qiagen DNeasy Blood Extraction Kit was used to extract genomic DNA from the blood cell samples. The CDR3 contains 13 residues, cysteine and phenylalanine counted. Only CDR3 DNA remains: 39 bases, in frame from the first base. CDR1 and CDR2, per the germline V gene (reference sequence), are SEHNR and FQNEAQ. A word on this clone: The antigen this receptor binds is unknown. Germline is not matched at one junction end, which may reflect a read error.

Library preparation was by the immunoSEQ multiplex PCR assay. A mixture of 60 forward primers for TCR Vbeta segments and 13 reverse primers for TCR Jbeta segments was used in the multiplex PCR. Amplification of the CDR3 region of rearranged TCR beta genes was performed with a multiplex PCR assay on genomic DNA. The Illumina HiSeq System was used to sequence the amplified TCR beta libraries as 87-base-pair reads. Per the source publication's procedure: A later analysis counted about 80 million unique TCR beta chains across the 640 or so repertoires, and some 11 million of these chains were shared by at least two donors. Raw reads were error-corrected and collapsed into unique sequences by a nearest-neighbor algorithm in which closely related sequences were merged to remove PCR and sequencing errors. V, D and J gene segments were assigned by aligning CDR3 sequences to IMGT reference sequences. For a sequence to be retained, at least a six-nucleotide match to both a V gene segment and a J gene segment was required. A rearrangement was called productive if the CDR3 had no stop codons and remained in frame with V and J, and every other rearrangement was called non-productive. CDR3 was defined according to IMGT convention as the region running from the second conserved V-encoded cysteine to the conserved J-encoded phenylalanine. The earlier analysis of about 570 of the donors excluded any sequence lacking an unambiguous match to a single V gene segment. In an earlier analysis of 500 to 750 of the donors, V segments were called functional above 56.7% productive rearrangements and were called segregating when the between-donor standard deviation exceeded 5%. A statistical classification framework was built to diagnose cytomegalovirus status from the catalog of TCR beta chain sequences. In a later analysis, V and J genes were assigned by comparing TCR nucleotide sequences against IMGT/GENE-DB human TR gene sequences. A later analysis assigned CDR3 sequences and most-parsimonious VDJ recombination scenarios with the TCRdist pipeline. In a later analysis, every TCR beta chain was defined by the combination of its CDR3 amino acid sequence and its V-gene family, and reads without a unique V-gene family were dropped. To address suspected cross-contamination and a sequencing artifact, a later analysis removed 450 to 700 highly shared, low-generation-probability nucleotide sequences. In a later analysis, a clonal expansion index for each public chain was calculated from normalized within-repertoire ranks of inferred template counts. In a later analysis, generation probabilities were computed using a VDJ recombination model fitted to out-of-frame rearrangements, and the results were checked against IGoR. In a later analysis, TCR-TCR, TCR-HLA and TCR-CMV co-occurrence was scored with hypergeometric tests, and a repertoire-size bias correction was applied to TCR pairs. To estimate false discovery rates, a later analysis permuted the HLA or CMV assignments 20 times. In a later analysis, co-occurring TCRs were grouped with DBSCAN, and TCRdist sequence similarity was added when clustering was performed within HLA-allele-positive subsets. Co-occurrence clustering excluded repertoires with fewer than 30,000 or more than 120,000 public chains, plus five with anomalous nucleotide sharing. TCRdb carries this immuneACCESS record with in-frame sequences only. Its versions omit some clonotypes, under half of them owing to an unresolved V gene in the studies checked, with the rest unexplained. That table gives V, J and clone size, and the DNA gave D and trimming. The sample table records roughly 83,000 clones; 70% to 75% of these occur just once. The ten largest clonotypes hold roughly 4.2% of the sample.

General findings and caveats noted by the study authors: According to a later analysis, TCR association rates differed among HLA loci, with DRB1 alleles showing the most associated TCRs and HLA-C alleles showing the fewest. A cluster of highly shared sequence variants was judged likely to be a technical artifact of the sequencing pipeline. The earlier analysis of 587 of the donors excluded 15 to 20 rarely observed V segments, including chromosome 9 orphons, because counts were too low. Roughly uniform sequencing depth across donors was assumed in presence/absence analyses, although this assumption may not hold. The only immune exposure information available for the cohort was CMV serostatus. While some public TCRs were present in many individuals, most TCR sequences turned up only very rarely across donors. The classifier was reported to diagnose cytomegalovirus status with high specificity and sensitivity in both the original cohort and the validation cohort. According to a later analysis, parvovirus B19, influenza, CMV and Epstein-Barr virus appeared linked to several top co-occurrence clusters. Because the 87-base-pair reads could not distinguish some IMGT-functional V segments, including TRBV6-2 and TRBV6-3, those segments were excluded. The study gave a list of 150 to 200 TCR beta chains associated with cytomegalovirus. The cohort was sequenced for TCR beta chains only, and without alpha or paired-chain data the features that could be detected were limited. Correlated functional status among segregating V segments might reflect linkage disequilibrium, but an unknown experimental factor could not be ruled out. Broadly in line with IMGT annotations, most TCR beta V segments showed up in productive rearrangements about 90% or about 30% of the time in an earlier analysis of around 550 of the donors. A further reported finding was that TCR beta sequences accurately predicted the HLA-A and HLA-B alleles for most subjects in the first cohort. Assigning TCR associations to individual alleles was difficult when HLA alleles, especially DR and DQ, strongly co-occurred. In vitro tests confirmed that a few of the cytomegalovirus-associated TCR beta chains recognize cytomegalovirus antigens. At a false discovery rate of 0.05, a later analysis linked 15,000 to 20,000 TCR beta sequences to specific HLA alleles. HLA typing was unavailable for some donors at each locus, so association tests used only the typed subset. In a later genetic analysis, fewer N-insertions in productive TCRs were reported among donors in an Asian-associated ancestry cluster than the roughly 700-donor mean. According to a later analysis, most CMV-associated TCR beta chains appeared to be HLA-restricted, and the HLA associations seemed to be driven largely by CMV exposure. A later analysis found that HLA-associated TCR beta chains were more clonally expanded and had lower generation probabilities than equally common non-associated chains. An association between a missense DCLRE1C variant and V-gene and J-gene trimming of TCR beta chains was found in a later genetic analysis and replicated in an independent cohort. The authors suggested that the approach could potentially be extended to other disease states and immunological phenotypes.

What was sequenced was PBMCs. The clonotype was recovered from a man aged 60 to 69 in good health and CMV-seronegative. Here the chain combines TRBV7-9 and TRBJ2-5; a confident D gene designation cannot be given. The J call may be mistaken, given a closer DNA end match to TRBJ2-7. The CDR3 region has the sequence CSSSLVSSYEQYF. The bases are TGTTCCAGCAGCCTTGTTAGCTCCTACGAGCAGTACTTC.